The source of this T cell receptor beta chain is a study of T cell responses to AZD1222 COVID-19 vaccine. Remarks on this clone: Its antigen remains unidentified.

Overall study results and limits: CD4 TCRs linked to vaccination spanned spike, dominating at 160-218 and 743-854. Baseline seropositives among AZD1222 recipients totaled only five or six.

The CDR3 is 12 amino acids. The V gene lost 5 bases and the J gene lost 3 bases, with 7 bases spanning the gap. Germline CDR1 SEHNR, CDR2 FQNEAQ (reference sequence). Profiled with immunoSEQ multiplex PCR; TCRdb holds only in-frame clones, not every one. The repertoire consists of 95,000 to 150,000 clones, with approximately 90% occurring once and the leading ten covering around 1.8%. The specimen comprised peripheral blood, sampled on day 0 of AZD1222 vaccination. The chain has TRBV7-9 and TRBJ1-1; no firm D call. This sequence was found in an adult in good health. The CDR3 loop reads CASSQTYTEAFF. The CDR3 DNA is TGTGCCAGCAGCCAGACGTACACTGAAGCTTTCTTT.